This T cell receptor (beta chain) was identified during a study of neoadjuvant anti-PD-1 for oral cavity cancer. This sample's time point: after neoadjuvant nivolumab, at surgical resection. Cohort: HPV-negative, locally advanced oral cavity squamous cell carcinoma patients. CDR1 and CDR2 from the germline V gene are SGHRS and YFSETQ. The V gene lost 0 bases and the J gene lost 0 bases, with 13 bases spanning the gap. The CDR3 runs to 17 residues. Many counts were recorded for this clone. Data came from immunoSEQ multiplex PCR; TCRdb stores just in-frame clones and leaves some out. The table has 40,000 or so clones, 30% to 40% seen once.

J is TRBJ2-1 and V is TRBV5-1; D is uncertain. Sample: tumor tissue, taken after nivolumab (anti-PD-1) treatment. The source of this sequence is a person between 40 and 79 years old with oral cavity squamous cell carcinoma. The CDR3 DNA sequence: TGCGCCAGCAGCTTGGTGGGTGGCAGGAGCTCCTACAATGAGCAGTTCTTC. Translated: CASSLVGGRSSYNEQFF.